The T cell receptor beta chain under discussion was sequenced for a study of graft-versus-host responses after intestinal transplantation (dated by TCRdb to 2020 to 2023). Notes on the research overall: The transplants that recipients got were multivisceral, liver-intestinal, or isolated intestinal. Graft-versus-host and host-versus-graft alloreactive T cell clones were tracked in the graft, circulation and bone marrow after intestinal transplantation using bulk TCR-beta CDR3 sequencing. A cohort of some 24 intestinal transplant recipients, including one retransplant, was enrolled, and a few patients lacking pretransplant specimens were excluded. A peak of at least 4% donor T cells among recipient peripheral blood mononuclear cells was the definition used for donor T cell macrochimerism. Anti-thymocyte globulin induction was given to all recipients, followed by maintenance tacrolimus and steroids for around three years. Instead of going to the commercial service, samples from a few later patients were sequenced in-house on an Illumina MiSeq and processed with MiXCR. To identify alloreactive clones, pre-transplant mixed lymphocyte reaction products were sequenced and then compared with unstimulated pre-transplant donor and recipient T cells.

In the germline V gene (reference sequence), CDR1 corresponds to PRHDT and CDR2 to FYEKMQ. A distance of 12 bases separates the germline ends of V and J, which lose 4 bases and 2 bases respectively. Including the terminal cysteine and phenylalanine, the CDR3 comprises 15 residues. The sequence is cut down to CDR3 DNA, 45 bases in frame from base 1. About this clone: It has no known antigen specificity. One base away there is no much larger clone; base qualities are not given.

The library was generated by the immunoSEQ multiplex PCR assay. For most patients, genomic DNA was isolated with the Qiagen DNeasy Blood and Tissue Kit and sent frozen to Adaptive Biotechnologies for TCR sequencing. For most patients, genomic DNA was subjected to high-throughput TCR-beta CDR3 sequencing by Adaptive Biotechnologies. In the source study's methods: Adaptive's ImmunoSEQ software was the source of the TCR sequencing data for around 20 patients, while three other patients were processed with MiXCR and VDJtools. To correct CD4 versus CD8 sorting errors, any sequence found in both subsets at a frequency ratio below 5:1 was removed. CDR3 nucleotide sequences shared by donor and recipient were removed because the origin of these sequences could not be assigned. To count as alloreactive, a clone needed at least 2-fold expansion over unstimulated cells and a minimum CFSE-low frequency of 0.002% (template counts) or 0.001% (read counts). Clones detected in sequenced pre-transplant spleen, lymph node, or MLR CFSE-low populations of the donor or recipient were defined as mappable. Cumulative frequency of alloreactive clones was calculated as a percentage of all sequences weighted by copy number. What TCRdb holds here is the immuneACCESS table cut down to in-frame rearrangements. Part of the clones is not present; checked against another copy, under half of the missing clones reflect an unresolved V gene, and the others are unexplained. For V, J and clone size, that table is used; D and trimming come from the DNA. For this sample the table gives about 110,000 clones, of which about 91% were detected only once. The ten largest clonotypes hold 0.71% of the sample.

Sample time point, as interpreted from the label and publication: cells obtained before transplantation from donor or recipient. CD3+CD4+ and CD3+CD8+ populations were FACS-sorted from unstimulated pre-transplant donor and recipient cells taken from spleen or lymph nodes. The investigation overall reported the following: GvH clones were found in recipient bone marrow, and some of the GvH clones appeared earlier in ileal mucosa or blood, which is consistent with an intestinal mucosal origin. Patients with donor T cell macrochimerism had high GvH to HvG T cell clonal ratios in their allografts. Conclusions were limited by the relatively low number and heterogeneity of intestinal transplant patients. Early after transplant, declines in HvG clones were associated with peak levels of circulating GvH clones.

Recombination linked TRBV13 to TRBJ2-1, with the D call perhaps TRBD1 or TRBD2, each one matching 5 bases. This TCR came from a human donor who was the organ donor for an intestinal transplant. The sample consisted of unstimulated CD4+ T cells sorted from spleen or lymph node cells, taken before transplant. The CDR3 protein: CASSYRDGAYNEQFF. The DNA is TGTGCCAGCAGCTACCGGGACGGAGCCTACAATGAGCAGTTCTTC.